The rows below give T cell receptor beta chains drawn from one sample of a study of OX40 agonist ivuxolimab in advanced cancers. Assay: immunoSEQ multiplex PCR; the TCRdb copy retains only in-frame clones and omits some. The profile shows 150,000 to 190,000 clones, 85% to 95% of them singletons. The source was CD4+ or CD8+ T cells sorted from blood, collected in a trial of the OX40 agonist ivuxolimab. The receptors were gathered from an adult with an advanced solid tumor such as melanoma, head and neck, liver or kidney cancer. Both conserved end residues are part of each CDR3. A D gene is named only where the DNA matches it firmly. Clone size is stated in some rows and not others, as once, few, many or a class when expanded.

clone_size	v_call	j_call	d_call	cdr3_length	cdr3_aa	cdr3_nt
-	TRBV5-4	TRBJ2-2	TRBD1	18	CASSLGNRGSGNTGELFF	TGTGCCAGCAGCTTGGGGAACAGGGGTTCGGGCAACACCGGGGAGCTGTTTTTT
-	TRBV18	TRBJ1-5	-	13	CASSPGQDQPQHF	TGTGCCAGCTCTCCGGGACAAGACCAGCCCCAGCATTTT
-	TRBV4-1	TRBJ1-3	-	13	CASSPESGNTIYF	TGCGCCAGCAGCCCGGAATCAGGAAACACCATATATTTT
-	TRBV15	TRBJ2-7	TRBD2	13	CATSPRLAGEQYF	TGTGCCACCAGCCCTAGACTAGCGGGCGAGCAGTACTTC
-	TRBV9	TRBJ1-1	-	15	CASSPNARGITEAFF	TGTGCCAGCAGCCCCAACGCTAGGGGGATCACTGAAGCTTTCTTT
-	TRBV7-2	TRBJ1-3	TRBD1	18	CASSLERVRTGGGNTIYF	TGTGCCAGCAGCTTAGAACGTGTCCGGACAGGGGGTGGAAACACCATATATTTT
-	TRBV2	TRBJ1-1	-	15	CASSELETGWTEAFF	TGTGCCAGCAGTGAATTAGAGACAGGATGGACTGAAGCTTTCTTT
-	TRBV19	TRBJ1-5	-	14	CASSVRDINQPQHF	TGTGCCAGTAGTGTCCGGGACATTAATCAGCCCCAGCATTTT
once	TRBV7-3	TRBJ2-3	-	15	CASSFESGIADTQYF	TGTGCCAGCAGCTTTGAATCGGGCATCGCAGATACGCAGTATTTT
-	TRBV5-5	TRBJ1-1	-	11	CASWVNTEAFF	TGTGCCAGCTGGGTGAACACTGAAGCTTTCTTT
-	TRBV19	TRBJ1-4	-	14	CASSIGGIYEKLFF	TGTGCCAGTAGTATCGGTGGCATTTATGAAAAACTGTTTTTT
-	TRBV5-1	TRBJ2-5	-	14	CASSLGQGKETQYF	TGCGCCAGCAGCTTGGGCCAGGGGAAAGAGACCCAGTACTTC
-	TRBV11-2	TRBJ2-2	-	15	CASSHDMGMTGELFF	TGTGCCAGCAGCCACGATATGGGGATGACCGGGGAGCTGTTTTTT
-	TRBV5-1	TRBJ2-7	-	15	CASSLAGHSNYEQYF	TGCGCCAGCAGCTTGGCGGGACATTCTAACTACGAGCAGTACTTC
-	TRBV27	TRBJ1-2	-	12	CASSRGDYGYTF	TGTGCCAGCAGCCGCGGGGACTATGGCTACACCTTC
-	TRBV18	TRBJ2-7	-	15	CASSPPDMVLSEQYF	TGTGCCAGCTCACCACCTGATATGGTTCTATCCGAGCAGTACTTC
-	TRBV7-9	TRBJ1-5	-	13	CASSRGSNQPQHF	TGTGCCAGCAGCAGGGGGAGCAATCAGCCCCAGCATTTT
once	TRBV7-2	TRBJ1-1	-	14	CASSLVDVNTEAFF	TGTGCCAGCAGCTTAGTTGATGTTAACACTGAAGCTTTCTTT
-	TRBV5-1	TRBJ2-1	TRBD1	13	CASSLDRGNEQFF	TGCGCCAGCAGTCTGGACAGGGGAAATGAGCAGTTCTTC
-	TRBV12-5	TRBJ2-1	TRBD2	17	CASGFPTGTSGANEQFF	TGTGCTAGTGGTTTCCCTACCGGGACTAGCGGAGCCAATGAGCAGTTCTTC
-	TRBV14	TRBJ2-1	-	13	CASSQEIRTEQFF	TGTGCCAGCAGCCAAGAGATCCGGACTGAGCAGTTCTTC
-	TRBV5-1	TRBJ2-5	-	13	CASSLEGGETQYF	TGCGCCAGCAGCTTGGAGGGAGGAGAGACCCAGTACTTC
-	TRBV5-4	TRBJ2-5	-	15	CASSVVLANQETQYF	TGTGCCAGCAGTGTCGTTCTAGCGAACCAAGAGACCCAGTACTTC
-	TRBV10-2	TRBJ2-6	-	14	CASMRGAGANVLTF	TGCGCCAGCATGAGAGGGGCTGGGGCCAACGTCCTGACTTTC
-	TRBV4-3	TRBJ1-2	-	14	CASSPSWVNYGYTF	TGCGCCAGCAGCCCCTCTTGGGTTAACTATGGCTACACCTTC
-	TRBV7-2	TRBJ2-7	-	14	CASSLGGPTYEQYF	TGTGCCAGCAGCTTAGGGGGTCCCACCTACGAGCAGTACTTC
-	TRBV5-1	TRBJ2-3	TRBD2	17	CASSLGGTSVSIDTQYF	TGCGCCAGCAGCTTGGGGGGGACTAGCGTTTCAATAGATACGCAGTATTTT
-	TRBV6-6	TRBJ2-7	TRBD1	14	CASSSGQGSYEQYF	TGTGCCAGCAGTTCCGGACAGGGCTCCTACGAGCAGTACTTC
-	TRBV7-2	TRBJ2-1	-	14	CASSWTALYNEQFF	TGTGCCAGCAGCTGGACAGCCCTTTACAATGAGCAGTTCTTC
-	TRBV6-5	TRBJ2-7	-	14	CASSTRGRPLGQYF	TGTGCCAGCAGTACCCGGGGTCGCCCCCTGGGGCAGTACTTC
-	TRBV5-4	TRBJ1-2	-	13	CASSHRANYGYTF	TGTGCCAGCAGCCACAGGGCTAACTATGGCTACACCTTC
once	TRBV28	TRBJ2-7	-	11	CASGSSYEQYF	TGTGCCAGCGGATCAAGCTACGAGCAGTACTTC
-	TRBV28	TRBJ1-1	-	13	CAATVGGGTEAFF	TGTGCCGCAACGGTTGGGGGAGGGACTGAAGCTTTCTTT
-	TRBV7-2	TRBJ2-3	-	15	CASSLYGLQEDTQYF	TGTGCCAGCAGCTTATATGGACTACAGGAAGATACGCAGTATTTT
-	TRBV7-7	TRBJ2-5	TRBD1	14	CASSSTGGGETQYF	TGTGCTAGCAGCTCTACAGGGGGCGGGGAGACCCAGTACTTC
-	TRBV5-4	TRBJ1-2	-	16	CASSLGTSGPNYGYTF	TGTGCCAGCAGCTTGGGTACAAGCGGCCCTAACTATGGCTACACCTTC
-	TRBV6-5	TRBJ2-6	TRBD1	13	CASTGQVTNVLTF	TGTGCCTCCACCGGACAGGTGACCAACGTCCTGACTTTC